The 6 T cell receptor beta chains given below trace back to one sample, sequenced in a study of blood T cell repertoires in COVID-19. TCRdb's copy holds only in-frame clones and misses some; the assay was immunoSEQ multiplex PCR. The sample shows approximately 36,000 clones, almost 90% of them seen only once. Sequenced material: peripheral blood. The receptors were gathered from a man between 60 and 75 years old with active or convalescent COVID-19.

The chain combines TRBV5-1 with TRBJ2-3; tentatively, D is TRBD2 (6 bases). Germline V gene data show CDR1 as SGHRS and CDR2 as YFSETQ. V was trimmed by 3 bases and J by 5 bases, leaving 7 bases between them. This CDR3 region has 12 residues. The CDR3 DNA reads as TGCGCCAGCAGCTGGCGGGAAGATACGCAGTATTTT. Its translation is CASSWREDTQYF.

The V gene is TRBV6-5, the J gene TRBJ1-1; D perhaps matches TRBD1 (5 bases). Trimming left V 5 bases short and J 4 bases short, with 14 bases between. This CDR3 region has 14 residues. CDR1 and CDR2 from the germline V gene are MNHEY and SVGAGI. The CDR3 protein is CASSPPGGFTEAFF. In nucleotides, the CDR3 is TGTGCCAGCAGTCCCCCCGGGGGGTTCACTGAAGCTTTCTTT.

The chain couples TRBV20-1 to TRBJ2-3; D is undetermined. This CDR3 contains 10 residues. Trimming took off 8 bases at V and 3 bases at J, with 6 bases between the two ends. Per the germline V gene, CDR1 is DFQATT and CDR2 is SNEGSKA (reference sequence). The CDR3 sequence: CSSCTDTQYF. The CDR3 DNA reads TGCAGTTCCTGTACAGATACGCAGTATTTT.

This sequence joins TRBV6-5 and TRBJ1-1, with D possibly being TRBD1 (5 bases). CDR1 is MNHEY and CDR2 is SVGAGI in the germline V gene. The V and J ends lost 6 bases and 6 bases respectively, with 17 bases between them. CDR3 size: 14 residues. The DNA for the CDR3 is TGTGCCAGCAGCCAAATTTCGGGGGACCCTGAAGCTTTCTTT. As protein: CASSQISGDPEAFF.

There are a few counts of this clone. This chain connects TRBV7-9 to TRBJ1-4; 7 positions match TRBD1. After removal of 5 bases from V and 8 bases from J, the junction contained 11 bases not matched to a gene. CDR3 length: 15 amino acids. Germline CDR1 SEHNR, CDR2 FQNEAQ (reference sequence). In DNA, the CDR3 is TGTGCCAGCAGCCTTGTGGAGGGGGCTGGGGAAAAACTGTTTTTT. It specifies CASSLVEGAGEKLFF.

DNA of the CDR3: TGTGCCAGCAGCTCCGTAGCGGGAGGGTCCTACAATGAGCAGTTCTTC. Amino acids: CASSSVAGGSYNEQFF. This chain links TRBV7-9 with TRBJ2-1; 11 nucleotides align to TRBD2. In germline, CDR1 is SEHNR, CDR2 FQNEAQ (reference sequence). The CDR3 has 16 residues. The V segment lost 4 bases and the J segment 1 base; nucleotides outside the gene matches: 3.